This T cell receptor (beta chain) was recorded in a study of cytomegalovirus exposure and HLA in healthy donors. The PCR employed 60 Vbeta primers together with 13 Jbeta primers. Libraries were prepared by immunoSEQ multiplex PCR; TCRdb keeps only in-frame clonotypes and omits some of them. The sample lists under 250,000 clones, roughly 80% occurring once. This clone appeared a single time. This sequence was found in a man aged 35-49 years in good health and CMV-seropositive. The specimen was PBMCs.

The CDR3 sequence is CASSYRDRINTGELFF. CDR3 DNA sequence: TGTGCCAGCAGCTACCGGGACAGAATCAACACCGGGGAGCTGTTTTTT. V is TRBV5-6 and J is TRBJ2-2, with 7 positions matching TRBD1. This CDR3 is 16 amino acids long. V lost 3 bases, J lost 2 bases, and 7 bases stayed unmatched. The V gene's germline CDR1 is SGHDT and CDR2 YYEEEE.